Listed here are 21 T cell receptor beta chains from one sample, sequenced in a study of shared clonotypes between healthy human individuals. The protocol was immunoSEQ multiplex PCR, while the TCRdb copy is restricted to in-frame clones and leaves out a portion. The sample yields 2 million to 2.5 million clones, 95% seen once. Source material: naive CD4+ T cells sorted from blood. The subset denotes: CD45RA+ positively selected. These receptors were collected from a man aged 18 to 30 in good health.

The chain is built from TRBV7-8 and TRBJ1-1; TRBD1 aligns across 12 bases. Germline CDR1 reads SGHVS; CDR2 reads FQNEAQ. This CDR3 is built from 15 residues. The ends lost 5 bases at V and 5 bases at J; junction bases unmatched: 6. CDR3 sequence: CASSELGQGATEAFF. CDR3 bases: TGTGCCAGCAGCGAACTGGGACAGGGGGCTACTGAAGCTTTCTTT.

The chain recombines TRBV10-3 with TRBJ1-3; TRBD1 might be the D (6 bases). Trimming shortened V by 0 bases and J by 0 bases, and 12 bases separated the two germline ends. The CDR3 length is 17 residues. Germline assignment: CDR1 ENHRY and CDR2 SYGVKD. The CDR3 nucleotides are TGTGCCATCAGTGAGTCGACAGGCGGGGGCTCTGGAAACACCATATATTTT. Encoded protein: CAISESTGGGSGNTIYF.

The chain links TRBV5-1 to TRBJ1-6; 7 nucleotides match TRBD1. This CDR3 has 16 residues. Germline trimming cut 5 bases from V and 9 bases from J; bases unmatched to any gene: 14. Germline CDR1 and CDR2: SGHRS and YFSETQ. The CDR3 is CASRPDPGQSSSPLHF. Written as DNA, the CDR3 is TGCGCCAGCAGACCCGACCCGGGACAGAGTTCTTCACCCCTCCACTTT.

The V call is TRBV7-2, the J call TRBJ2-3; D is possibly TRBD2 (6 bases). With 0 bases removed from V and 2 bases from J, the gap between germline ends came to 12 bases. The CDR3 has 16 residues. CDR1 is SGHTA and CDR2 is FQGNSA in the germline V gene. CDR3 sequence reads: CASSLARLGVTDTQYF. CDR3 nucleotide sequence: TGTGCCAGCAGCTTAGCGAGACTAGGTGTCACAGATACGCAGTATTTT.

The genes are TRBV4-1 and TRBJ1-5; D unresolved. V dropped 0 bases and J dropped 3 bases, with 3 bases sitting between them. Germline V gene sequence: CDR1 MGHRA, CDR2 YSYEKL. The length of the CDR3 is 13 residues. Written as DNA, the CDR3 is TGCGCCAGCAGCCAAGAAAACAATCAGCCCCAGCATTTT. Amino acid sequence: CASSQENNQPQHF.

The chain links TRBV6-5 to TRBJ1-3, with D possibly matching TRBD1 (5 bases). This CDR3 is built from 15 residues. V lost 4 bases, J lost 1 base, and 11 bases lay in between. CDR1 is MNHEY and CDR2 is SVGAGI in the germline V gene. The CDR3 nucleotides read TGTGCCAGCAGTTTGCTCCAGGGATCTGGAAACACCATATATTTT. Residues: CASSLLQGSGNTIYF.

This chain uses TRBV11-2 with TRBJ1-2; D unresolved. CDR1 is SGHAT, CDR2 FQNNGV, per germline. The CDR3 is made up of 13 amino acids. Trimming removed 4 bases from V and 6 bases from J, with 12 bases in between. CDR3 protein: CASSSWERDGYTF. The CDR3, as DNA: TGTGCCAGCAGCTCCTGGGAGCGGGATGGCTACACCTTC.

The chain carries TRBV5-4 and TRBJ1-1; 8 positions match TRBD1. CDR3 size: 15 residues. Germline-derived CDR1 and CDR2 are SGHNT and YYREEE (reference sequence). Trimming at V came to 0 bases and at J to 4 bases, leaving 5 bases not matched to a gene. CDR3 residues: CASSLAQGAGTEAFF. DNA of the CDR3: TGTGCCAGCAGCTTGGCGCAGGGGGCGGGCACTGAAGCTTTCTTT.

This clone was seen a few times. Here the CDR3 reads CASSLQPYNSPLHF. DNA for the CDR3: TGTGCCAGCAGCTTACAACCGTATAATTCACCCCTCCACTTT. V and J are TRBV7-3 and TRBJ1-6; no firm D call. The V gene's germline CDR1 is SGHTA and CDR2 FQGTGA. V lost 2 bases and J 4 bases, leaving 6 bases between the germline ends. The CDR3 has 14 residues.

The chain's CDR3 is CASMGSQRAEAFF. CDR3 bases: TGTGCCAGCATGGGGTCTCAGAGGGCTGAAGCTTTCTTT. This chain uses TRBV2 with TRBJ1-1; D remains unclear. V lost 7 bases to trimming and J lost 6 bases, with 15 bases between them. Per the germline V gene, CDR1 is SNHLY and CDR2 is FYNNEI. The CDR3 sequence is 13 residues long.

This chain connects TRBV7-9 to TRBJ1-1; no clear D gene. Trimming stripped 1 base from V and 5 bases from J, with 8 bases between. CDR1 is SEHNR, CDR2 FQNEAQ, per germline (reference sequence). This CDR3 has 13 residues. The CDR3 protein is CASSLDRTTEAFF. The CDR3 DNA is TGTGCCAGCAGCTTAGATAGGACTACTGAAGCTTTCTTT.

The table lists this clone with a count of one. This chain connects TRBV5-6 to TRBJ1-3; 7 nucleotides match TRBD1. CDR3 size: 17 residues. CDR1 SGHDT and CDR2 YYEEEE come from the germline V gene. J was trimmed by 0 bases and V by 1 base; bases with no gene match: 7. For the CDR3, the DNA is TGTGCCAGCAGCTTGTCTCCGGGACAGATCTCTGGAAACACCATATATTTT. Translated: CASSLSPGQISGNTIYF.

The chain uses TRBV11-2 and TRBJ2-1, with 12 bases that match TRBD2. The CDR3 is 17 amino acids. The germline gives CDR1 SGHAT, CDR2 FQNNGV. J lost 6 bases, V lost 5 bases, and 11 bases had no gene match. The CDR3 spells CASSPQPLGLAGNEQFF. CDR3 sequence (DNA): TGTGCCAGCAGCCCACAGCCGCTGGGACTAGCGGGCAATGAGCAGTTCTTC.

CDR3 DNA: TGTGCCTGGAGTGTAGACGGGGGCAATTCCCCGTCCAAAAACATTCAGTACTTC. Translated: CAWSVDGGNSPSKNIQYF. The genes are TRBV30 and TRBJ2-4, with D perhaps TRBD1 or TRBD2 (6 bases each). CDR1 and CDR2 from the germline V gene are GTSNPN and SVGIG (reference sequence). The CDR3 is made up of 18 amino acids. V was clipped by 0 bases and J by 2 bases, with 20 bases between them.

The rearrangement uses TRBV28 and TRBJ2-1; TRBD1 matches 8 bases. Germline lookup yields CDR1 MDHEN and CDR2 SYDVKM. V gave up 5 bases and J gave up 10 bases; unmatched junction bases: 13. The CDR3 is 15 residues long. The CDR3 here is CASSISGTGLPEQFF. In DNA, the CDR3 is TGTGCCAGCAGTATATCCGGGACAGGCCTCCCAGAGCAGTTCTTC.

Comments on this clone: Different DNA sequences within this sample yield the same CDR3. The chain has TRBV5-1 and TRBJ1-1; no definite D call. The V and J ends lost 0 bases and 4 bases respectively, with 7 bases between them. This CDR3 has 13 residues. In germline, CDR1 is SGHRS, CDR2 YFSETQ. CDR3 in DNA: TGCGCCAGCAGCTTGGAGCAAGGCACTGAAGCTTTCTTT. Translation: CASSLEQGTEAFF.

Written as DNA, the CDR3 is TGTGCCAGCAGCGCCCGGGACAGGGTGAGAAACATTCAGTACTTC. Translating gives CASSARDRVRNIQYF. The chain has TRBV2 and TRBJ2-4, with 9 bases identical to TRBD1. In germline, CDR1 is SNHLY, CDR2 FYNNEI. The ends lost 6 bases at V and 6 bases at J; junction bases unmatched: 9. The CDR3 runs to 15 residues.

The V gene is TRBV6-4, the J gene TRBJ1-2; D remains ambiguous. The V gene's germline CDR1 is MRHNA and CDR2 SNTAGT. V lost 5 bases to trimming and J lost 6 bases, with 10 bases between them. The length of the CDR3 is 12 residues. DNA of the CDR3: TGTGCCAGCAGTATGAATGGGGATGGCTACACCTTC. Translated: CASSMNGDGYTF.

The chain couples TRBV6-5 to TRBJ1-1, with 10 bases matching TRBD1. The CDR3 is 14 amino acids. V was pared by 2 bases and J by 4 bases, with 1 base of the junction left unmatched. Looked up from germline, CDR1 is MNHEY and CDR2 is SVGAGI. In nucleotides, the CDR3 is TGTGCCAGCAGTTACGGGACAGGGGTCACTGAAGCTTTCTTT. It specifies CASSYGTGVTEAFF.

J is TRBJ2-1 and V is TRBV4-3; 9 nucleotides line up with TRBD2. CDR3 length: 17 amino acids. After removal of 1 base from V and 1 base from J, the junction contained 5 bases not matched to a gene. In germline, CDR1 is LGHNA, CDR2 YSLEER. CDR3 loop: CASSQVLAGVSYNEQFF. CDR3 DNA sequence: TGCGCCAGCAGCCAAGTTTTAGCGGGAGTTTCCTACAATGAGCAGTTCTTC.

In nucleotides, the CDR3 is TGTGCCTGGGCAAGGCCGACGGGGGGCTACACCTTC. As protein: CAWARPTGGYTF. The rearrangement uses TRBV30 and TRBJ1-2, with D unresolved. The V gene's germline CDR1 is GTSNPN and CDR2 SVGIG (reference sequence). The V gene lost 5 bases and the J gene lost 8 bases, with 15 bases spanning the gap. The CDR3 has 12 residues.